A selection of T cell receptor beta chains follows, all from one sample in a study of T cell repertoires in cytomegalovirus infection. These receptors' targets are unknown. One entry per CDR3 protein, called by TCRdb with MiXCR from the reads. Among about 69,000 distinct CDR3 sequences, 25% to 30% were seen once, and the ten largest hold 50% to 70%. Sample: CD8+ T cells from cultured PBMCs, taken from culture after CMV antigen stimulation. The receptor set was obtained from a human donor in good health (CMV status not recorded). Some clones in this sample may be carry-over from other donors' samples. Both conserved end residues are part of each CDR3. The D gene is left open where the match is weak. Only some rows state a clone size, as once, few, many or a class for expanded clones.

many TRBJ2-5 TRBV4-1 . TGCGCCAGCAGCCAAGATGAAAGCCCTACTCTCTGGGAGACCCAGTACTTC CASSQDESPTLWETQYF
. TRBJ2-3 TRBV14 . TGTGCCAGCAGCCAAGTATGGAGTCTCGCAGATACGCAGTATTTT CASSQVWSLADTQYF
. TRBJ2-7 TRBV6-2/TRBV6-3 . TGTGCCAGCAGTTACGGACGGGTTTCCTACGAGCAGTACTTC CASSYGRVSYEQYF
. TRBJ2-7 TRBV27 . TGTGCCAGCAGTTTTAAGGGGTACCACGAGCAGTACTTC CASSFKGYHEQYF
. TRBJ2-3 TRBV20-1 TRBD2 TGCAGTGCTGCGACTAGCGGGGGGGCGTATACGCAGTATTTT CSAATSGGAYTQYF
few TRBJ2-5 TRBV5-6 TRBD2 TGTGCCAGCAGCTTCAGAGGAGCGGGGTACCAAGAGACCCAGTACTTC CASSFRGAGYQETQYF
few TRBJ1-2 TRBV12-5 . TGTGCTAGTGGTTTGGTAGCGGGGGATGGCTACACCTTC CASGLVAGDGYTF
. TRBJ2-7 TRBV27 . TGTGCCAGCAGTCTACTCGGGGCCTACGAGCAGTACTTC CASSLLGAYEQYF
few TRBJ2-4 TRBV7-9 . TGTGCCACGCAGACAATCGGTTTAGAGGACATTCAGTACTTC CATQTIGLEDIQYF
few TRBJ2-7 TRBV12-3/TRBV12-4 . TGTGCCAGCAGTGAAACAGGGAGCGGTTACGAGCAGTACTTC CASSETGSGYEQYF
. TRBJ1-5 TRBV24-1 . TGTGCCACCAGTGATTCCGGGACAATGGATCAGCCCCAGCATTTT CATSDSGTMDQPQHF
many TRBJ2-3 TRBV11-2 TRBD2 TGTGCCAGCAGCTTACATCCGGGACTAGCGGGATCATTCGGGGCAGATACGCAGTATTTT CASSLHPGLAGSFGADTQYF
few TRBJ1-2 TRBV7-9 . TGTGCCAGCAGCCGAGGGCCTCCTGGCTACACCTTC CASSRGPPGYTF
. TRBJ2-7 TRBV27 . TGTGCCAGCAGATCCACGAGCTCCTACGAGCAGTACTTC CASRSTSSYEQYF
many TRBJ1-5 TRBV28 . TGTGCCAGCAGTTTGTCCACCCCCCTAAGGATCCAGCATTTT CASSLSTPLRIQHF
many TRBJ2-7 TRBV9 . TGTGCCAGCAGCTCCCACGGTTGGTCGGTCCCACTTTACGAGCAGTACTTC CASSSHGWSVPLYEQYF
many TRBJ2-1 TRBV6-6 . TGTGCCAGCACAGTGAGCTCCTACAATGAGCAGTTCTTC CASTVSSYNEQFF
. TRBJ2-3 TRBV7-8 . TGTGCCAGCAGCTTAGGGGGGGTGGGGGCGCTCACAGATACGCAGTATTTT CASSLGGVGALTDTQYF
few TRBJ2-1 TRBV7-9 TRBD2 TGTGCCAGCAGCCCCCCCGCGGGGGGAAATGAGCAGTTCTTC CASSPPAGGNEQFF
many TRBJ2-7 TRBV7-2 . TGTGCCAGCAGCTTAGATCGGGGGATGGTAAGCGAGCAGTACTTC CASSLDRGMVSEQYF
few TRBJ2-1 TRBV12-3/TRBV12-4 TRBD2 TGTGCCAGCAGTACACCGGGACTAGCGGTGAACAATGAGCAGTTCTTC CASSTPGLAVNNEQFF
many TRBJ2-2 TRBV4-3 . TGCGCCAGCAGCCATACTGGGAGGGAGCTGTTTTTT CASSHTGRELFF
. TRBJ1-5 TRBV28 . TGTGCCAGCAGGGTTTATAGCAATCAGCCCCAGCATTTT CASRVYSNQPQHF
. TRBJ2-3 TRBV10-1 TRBD1 TGCGCCAGCAGTCAGGACAGGACCACTAGCACAGATACGCAGTATTTT CASSQDRTTSTDTQYF
once TRBJ2-2 TRBV29-1 TRBD1 TGCAGCGTTGTGGGACAGGGGGCGAACACCGGGGAGCTGTTTTTT CSVVGQGANTGELFF
. TRBJ2-7 TRBV4-3 . TGCCCCAGCAGCCTTAGTCGGGGGTACGAGCAGTACTTC CPSSLSRGYEQYF
few TRBJ2-1 TRBV19 TRBD2 TGTGCCAGTAGTCGACTAGCGGGAGGTGGTAATGAGCAGTTCTTC CASSRLAGGGNEQFF
. TRBJ1-1 TRBV6-2/TRBV6-3 . TGTGCCAGCAGTTACTACGTACGGGGGAACACTGAAGCTTTCTTT CASSYYVRGNTEAFF
. TRBJ2-1 TRBV5-6 . TGTGCCAGCAGCTTGACGGGTAGAAATGAGCAGTTCTTC CASSLTGRNEQFF
few TRBJ2-1 TRBV27 TRBD2 TGTGCCAGCAGTTTATTGACGGCTAGCGGTTGGGGTGAGCAGTTCTTC CASSLLTASGWGEQFF
few TRBJ2-7 TRBV27 TRBD2 TGTGCCAGCAGTTTTACCAGGCGGGAGTACGAGCAGTACTTC CASSFTRREYEQYF
many TRBJ1-6 TRBV20-1 . TGCAGTGCTAGTGTGGTCCCAGCACCCCTCCACTTT CSASVVPAPLHF
few TRBJ1-1 TRBV30 . TGTGCCTGGAGTGTTGAACATTCGGGCAGGTCGACTGAAGCTTTCTTT CAWSVEHSGRSTEAFF
. TRBJ2-2 TRBV7-6 TRBD2 TGTGCCAGCAGCTTACCGCTAGCGGGAGTAAACACCGGGGAGCTGTTTTTT CASSLPLAGVNTGELFF
. TRBJ2-7 TRBV20-1 . TGCAGTGCTAGGGTAGCGACTATTCCCTACGAGCAGTACTTC CSARVATIPYEQYF
many TRBJ2-2 TRBV6-6 . TGTGCCAGCAGTTACGGACCTGAGTACACCACCGGGGAGCTGTTTTTT CASSYGPEYTTGELFF
. TRBJ2-1 TRBV4-3 . TGCGCCAGCAGCCAAGAAGGACCTGGAAACCTATACAATGAGCAGTTCTTC CASSQEGPGNLYNEQFF
once TRBJ2-6 TRBV20-1 TRBD1 TGCAGTGCTCGGACAGGGGAATGGTATGGGGCCAACGTCCTGACTTTC CSARTGEWYGANVLTF
. TRBJ2-1 TRBV7-8 . TGTGCCAGCAGCCCCGCCATTGAGCAGTTCTTC CASSPAIEQFF
. TRBJ1-2 TRBV28 TRBD1 TGTGCCAGCAGTCGACAGGGAGAAATGCGGTATGGCTACACCTTC CASSRQGEMRYGYTF
. TRBJ1-5 TRBV10-3 . TGTGCCATCAGAGAGGCAGGACAGCCCCAGCATTTT CAIREAGQPQHF
. TRBJ1-5 TRBV24-1 TRBD1 TGTGCCACCAGTGGGCAGGGGGCCGGGGGCAATCAGCCCCAGCATTTT CATSGQGAGGNQPQHF